The 23 T cell receptor beta chains in this list originate from one sample, sequenced in a study of shared clonotypes between healthy human individuals (dated by TCRdb to 2018 to 2020). The library was prepared using the immunoSEQ multiplex PCR assay. TCRdb carries this immuneACCESS record with in-frame sequences only. Its versions omit some clonotypes, under half of them owing to an unresolved V gene in the studies checked, with the rest unexplained. The sample table lists 950,000 to 1,200,000 clones, approximately 75% of them with a count of one. The ten largest clones represent 0.89% of the sample. Sample: memory CD4+ T cells from PBMCs. The cell subset or site tag for this specimen amounts to: CD45RA-negative fraction. The receptors were gathered from a man between 18 and 29 years old in good health. Some clones in this sample may be carry-over from other donors' samples.

The chain is built from TRBV4-3 and TRBJ2-7, with D perhaps matching TRBD1 (6 bases). The CDR3 consists of 15 residues. The V and J ends lost 4 bases and 5 bases respectively, with 18 bases between them. Germline values: CDR1 LGHNA, CDR2 YSLEER. The CDR3 coding sequence is TGCGCCAGCAGCCGAGAGCAAGGGGGAGCGCACGAGCAGTACTTC. Translation: CASSREQGGAHEQYF.

Details on this clone: Other nucleotide sequences from this sample produce the same CDR3. The chain carries TRBV15 and TRBJ1-4; D gene ambiguous. CDR3 size: 12 residues. The germline V and J ends were trimmed by 0 bases and 14 bases, with 10 bases remaining between them. Germline V CDR1 and CDR2: LNHNV, YYDKDF (reference sequence). This chain's CDR3 is CATSRDRGLLFF. CDR3 DNA: TGTGCCACCAGCAGAGATAGAGGGTTGCTGTTTTTT.

The V gene is TRBV11-1, the J gene TRBJ2-7, with TRBD1 identical over 9 bases. The CDR3 extends over 16 amino acids. Germline V gives CDR1 SGHAT, CDR2 FQDESV (reference sequence). V shed 4 bases, J shed 2 bases, and the junction held 9 bases outside the gene matches. The DNA of the CDR3 is TGTGCCAGCAGCTCAGATCCGGGACAGGGCGCCTACGAGCAGTACTTC. Amino acid sequence: CASSSDPGQGAYEQYF.

This clone was seen a handful of times. V gene TRBV7-9 combines with J gene TRBJ1-1; 9 positions match TRBD1. This CDR3 has 15 amino acids. Germline CDR1 SEHNR, CDR2 FQNEAQ (reference sequence). After removal of 5 bases from V and 11 bases from J, the junction contained 15 bases not matched to a gene. The CDR3 sequence: CASSPWTGVTLEAFF. The CDR3, as DNA: TGTGCCAGCAGCCCATGGACAGGGGTTACTTTGGAGGCTTTCTTT.

The rearrangement links TRBV5-4 to TRBJ2-7; TRBD2 aligns across 7 bases. The junction had 1 base not matched to a gene; V was cut back by 0 bases and J by 7 bases. The CDR3 is 12 amino acids. Germline V CDR1 and CDR2: SGHNT, YYREEE (reference sequence). The CDR3 loop reads CASSLVGGEQYF. DNA of the CDR3: TGTGCCAGCAGCTTGGTGGGGGGGGAGCAGTACTTC. Complete variable domain (other parts from reference TRBV5-4 and TRBJ2-7): ETGVTQSPTHLIKTRGQQVTLRCSSQSGHNTVSWYQQALGQGPQFIFQYYREEENGRGNFPPRFSGLQFPNYSSELNVNALELDDSALYLCASSLVGGEQYFGPGTRLTVT.

This clone turned up a few times. The V and J genes are TRBV2 and TRBJ1-4, with D perhaps TRBD1 (5 bases). V was clipped by 4 bases and J by 8 bases, with 11 bases between them. The CDR3 runs to 13 residues. Germline CDR1 SNHLY, CDR2 FYNNEI. The CDR3 coding sequence is TGTGCCAGCAGTGTCAGGGCTGGCGAAAAACTGTTTTTT. Translated: CASSVRAGEKLFF.

This clone was seen a single time. The rearrangement uses TRBV6-1 and TRBJ2-7; 9 bases agree with TRBD2. CDR3 length: 16 amino acids. Per the germline V gene, CDR1 is MNHNS and CDR2 is SASEGT. With V trimmed by 4 bases and J by 3 bases, 10 bases remained unmatched. DNA of the CDR3: TGTGCCAGCAGTGGGGCATTCGGGACTAGCAGCTACGAGCAGTACTTC. Protein sequence: CASSGAFGTSSYEQYF.

This clone was seen repeatedly, ten times or more. This CDR3 is also generated by other DNA sequences in the sample. The rearrangement uses TRBV29-1 and TRBJ1-1; 11 bases map to TRBD1. Germline CDR1 SQVTM, CDR2 ANQGSEA. The CDR3 has 14 residues. The trim removed 4 bases at V and 4 bases at J, leaving 5 bases unmatched. The CDR3 spells CSVGGGTGGTEAFF. The DNA for the CDR3 is TGCAGCGTTGGAGGGGGGACAGGGGGCACTGAAGCTTTCTTT.

In its sample, this clone was seen many times. The gene calls are TRBV2 and TRBJ1-2, with TRBD1 matching over 9 bases. Per germline, CDR1 SNHLY and CDR2 FYNNEI. The V and J ends lost 6 bases and 7 bases, in that order; junction bases with no gene match: 3. This CDR3 has 12 amino acids. Written as DNA, the CDR3 is TGTGCCAGCAGGGGGACAGGGTCTGGCTACACCTTC. Amino acids: CASRGTGSGYTF.

The chain employs TRBV10-2 and TRBJ2-5; 7 nucleotides agree with TRBD1. CDR1 and CDR2 from the germline V gene are WSHSY and SAAADI. This CDR3 contains 13 residues. V lost 5 bases and J lost 8; bases outside the gene matches: 8. This CDR3 is CASSRDRSETQYF. Written as DNA, the CDR3 is TGCGCCAGCAGTAGGGACAGAAGTGAAACCCAGTACTTC.

The chain combines TRBV5-3 with TRBJ2-7; the D call may be TRBD1 or TRBD2 (5 bases each). TRBV5-3 falls under the ORF class, with uncertain function. CDR3 length equals 13 residues. Trimming removed 7 bases at V and 3 bases at J, with 14 bases between. The CDR3: CARWGSLCYEQYF. Here the CDR3 DNA reads TGTGCCAGATGGGGGTCCTTATGCTACGAGCAGTACTTC.

The V gene is TRBV7-6, the J gene TRBJ1-2; D is unresolved. The CDR3 extends over 13 amino acids. CDR1 and CDR2 (germline): SGHVS, FNYEAQ. Trimming stripped 5 bases from V and 6 bases from J, with 13 bases between. CDR3: CASSLQEGHGYTF. In DNA form, the CDR3 reads TGTGCCAGCAGCCTCCAGGAAGGTCATGGCTACACCTTC.

This clone was picked up one time. The same CDR3 arises from other DNA sequences in this sample as well. This rearrangement joins TRBV20-1 to TRBJ2-7; no firm D call. The CDR3 covers 10 residues. Trimming pared 6 bases from V and 3 bases from J, leaving 6 bases between. CDR1 is DFQATT and CDR2 is SNEGSKA in the germline V gene (reference sequence). The CDR3 protein is CSAGIYEQYF. CDR3 nucleotide sequence: TGCAGTGCCGGCATCTACGAGCAGTACTTC.

This clone was recorded a few times. Other DNA sequences within the sample encode an identical CDR3. V is TRBV7-2 and J is TRBJ1-5, with 8 bases fitting TRBD1. Germline V lookup: CDR1 SGHTA, CDR2 FQGNSA. V gave up 3 bases and J gave up 6 bases; unmatched junction bases: 1. The CDR3 extends over 13 amino acids. CDR3 amino acids: CASSFDRGQPQHF. In DNA form, the CDR3 reads TGTGCCAGCAGCTTCGACAGGGGTCAGCCCCAGCATTTT.

This clone was seen ten or more times. The rearrangement links TRBV11-2 to TRBJ2-3; the match to TRBD1 covers 7 bases. Germline values: CDR1 SGHAT, CDR2 FQNNGV. The CDR3 has 17 residues. Trimming cost V 5 bases and J 1 base; bases outside gene matches: 12. DNA of the CDR3: TGTGCCAGCAGCACCAACCCGCGAGGACAGGGCACAGATACGCAGTATTTT. It encodes CASSTNPRGQGTDTQYF.

Notes on this clone: A far more abundant clone sits one base away, making this likely a read error. J is TRBJ1-2 and V is TRBV7-6; 7 bases map to TRBD1. This CDR3 is built from 13 residues. V was clipped by 4 bases and J by 11 bases; unmatched bases: 10. Looked up from germline, CDR1 is SGHVS and CDR2 is FNYEAQ. The CDR3 DNA sequence: TGTGCCAGCAGCTCACAGGTGGACAGGCAGTACACCTTC. This gives the protein CASSSQVDRQYTF. The whole variable domain, filled in from reference TRBV7-6 and TRBJ1-2, reads GAGVSQSPRYKVTKRGQDVALRCDPISGHVSLYWYRQALGQGPEFLTYFNYEAQQDKSGLPNDRFSAERPEGSISTLTIQRTEQRDSAMYRCASSSQVDRQYTFGSGTRLTVV.

This CDR3 reads CAISDAANSYEQYF. CDR3 in DNA: TGTGCCATCAGTGACGCAGCGAACTCCTACGAGCAGTACTTC. V and J are TRBV10-3 and TRBJ2-7; D call uncertain. V shed 3 bases and J shed 0 bases, with 9 bases lying between them. Germline CDR1 reads ENHRY; CDR2 reads SYGVKD. CDR3 length: 14 residues.

The chain combines TRBV5-1 with TRBJ2-3; a weak D match, TRBD2 (6 bases). V lost 7 bases and J 2 bases, leaving 23 bases between the germline ends. The CDR3 has 17 residues. The germline V gene encodes CDR1 SGHRS and CDR2 YFSETQ. The CDR3 sequence is CASGRARGAGLTDTQYF. The CDR3 DNA reads TGCGCCAGCGGTAGGGCGCGAGGTGCGGGGCTCACAGATACGCAGTATTTT.

This clone was seen a handful of times. J is TRBJ1-2 and V is TRBV4-2; D might be TRBD1 (5 bases). Germline-derived CDR1 and CDR2 are LGHNA and YNFKEQ. V dropped 1 base and J dropped 0 bases, with 9 bases sitting between them. This CDR3 is built from 15 residues. The CDR3 DNA is TGTGCCAGCAGCCAAGGACAGCTAGCTAACTATGGCTACACCTTC. Its translation: CASSQGQLANYGYTF.

This clone was seen a handful of times. The rearrangement uses TRBV29-1 and TRBJ1-4; 7 bases map to TRBD1. V was clipped by 1 base and J by 8 bases; unmatched bases: 4. CDR3 length: 13 residues. The germline V gene encodes CDR1 SQVTM and CDR2 ANQGSEA. CDR3 loop: CSVEGQGTEKLFF. DNA for the CDR3: TGCAGCGTTGAAGGACAGGGTACCGAAAAACTGTTTTTT.

The J gene is TRBJ1-5, the V gene TRBV15; D is uncertain. Germline CDR1 LNHNV, CDR2 YYDKDF (reference sequence). V was cut by 0 bases and J by 5 bases, with 8 bases left in between. The CDR3 runs 14 residues. The CDR3 DNA reads as TGTGCCACCAGCAGAGAACAAAATGATCAGCCCCAGCATTTT. Protein product: CATSREQNDQPQHF.

This clone showed up just once. Within the sample, other DNA sequences also encode this same CDR3. The chain uses TRBV9 and TRBJ2-3; D might be TRBD1 (5 bases). The CDR3 contains 14 residues. V lost 2 bases, J lost 3 bases, and 10 bases lay in between. The germline CDR1 and CDR2 sequences are SGDLS and YYNGEE. CDR3 region: CASSVGRVTDTQYF. CDR3 nucleotide sequence: TGTGCCAGCAGCGTTGGCAGGGTGACAGATACGCAGTATTTT.

V and J are TRBV9 and TRBJ1-3, with 9 positions matching TRBD1. Trimming took 3 bases from V and 2 from J; bases not matched to a gene: 9. Germline assignment: CDR1 SGDLS and CDR2 YYNGEE. The CDR3 has 17 residues. CDR3: CASSAGDRAFAGNTIYF. The CDR3 nucleotides read TGTGCCAGCAGCGCGGGGGACAGGGCGTTCGCTGGAAACACCATATATTTT.